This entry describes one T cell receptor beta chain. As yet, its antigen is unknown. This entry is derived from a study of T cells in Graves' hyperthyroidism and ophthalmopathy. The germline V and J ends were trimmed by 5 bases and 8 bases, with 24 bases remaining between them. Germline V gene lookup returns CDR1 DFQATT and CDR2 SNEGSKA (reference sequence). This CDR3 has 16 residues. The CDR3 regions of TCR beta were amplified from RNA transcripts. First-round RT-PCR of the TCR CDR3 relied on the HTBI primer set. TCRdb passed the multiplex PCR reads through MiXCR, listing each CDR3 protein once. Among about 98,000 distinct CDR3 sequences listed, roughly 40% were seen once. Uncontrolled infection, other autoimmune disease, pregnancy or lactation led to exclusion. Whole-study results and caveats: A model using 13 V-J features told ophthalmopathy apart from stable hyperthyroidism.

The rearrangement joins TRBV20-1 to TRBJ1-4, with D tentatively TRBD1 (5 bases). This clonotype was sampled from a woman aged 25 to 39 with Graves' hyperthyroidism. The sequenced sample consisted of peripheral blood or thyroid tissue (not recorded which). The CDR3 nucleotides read TGCAGTGCTGGACGGGACTCTTCTAACACCGGGGAAAAACTGTTTTTT. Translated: CSAGRDSSNTGEKLFF.